The source of this T cell receptor beta chain is a study of beta chain features in type 1 diabetes. As every portion of the isolated RNA was reverse transcribed, the sequencing read expressed TCRB transcripts. The table came from immunoSEQ multiplex PCR; TCRdb's copy has only in-frame clones and leaves some out. The repertoire holds hundreds of thousands of clones, more than 65% seen once, with about 0.05% in the top ten. Trimming stripped 10 bases from V and 4 bases from J, with 13 bases between. This CDR3 has 12 residues. The clonotype was recovered from a man aged 30 to 45 in good health. The sequenced sample consisted of naive CD4+ T cells from blood. V usage is TRBV23-1 and J usage is TRBJ1-2; D call uncertain. TRBV23-1 has ORF status, its function being uncertain. CDR3 sequence: CAIRPKGYGYTF. CDR3 DNA sequence: TGCGCCATCCGACCAAAGGGCTATGGCTACACCTTC.